This T cell receptor beta chain was recorded in a study of T cells in Graves' hyperthyroidism and ophthalmopathy. About the research overall: Before treatment of any kind, peripheral blood was taken at initial diagnosis.

CDR1 is MDHEN and CDR2 is SYDVKM in the germline V gene. The junction had 7 bases not matched to a gene; V was cut back by 6 bases and J by 3 bases. CDR3 size: 15 residues. Overall study results and limits: Ophthalmopathy, as predicted by the model, came a median approximately 5.9 months after the prediction.

Regions amplified from RNA transcripts were the TCR beta CDR3 regions. TCR CDR3 regions were first amplified by RT-PCR with HTBI primers. TCRdb redid the calling of the multiplex PCR reads with MiXCR, one entry per CDR3 protein. The sample comprises about 270,000 distinct CDR3 sequences, around 20% of which are singletons, and about 60% rests with the top ten. The table lists this clonotype with many counts. The antigen is unknown. The sample comprised blood. The chain links TRBV28 to TRBJ1-5, with TRBD1 matching over 8 bases. The TCR originated in a man between 25 and 39 years old with Graves' ophthalmopathy. The DNA for the CDR3 is TGTGCCAGCAGAACCCGACAGGGGATCAATCAGCCCCAGCATTTT. This translates into CASRTRQGINQPQHF.